The 28 T cell receptor beta chains below were found in one sample sequenced in a study of CD8+ T cells in alopecia areata. This sample's treatment: oral pan-JAK inhibitor, 5-10 mg twice daily. Following RNA extraction, reverse transcription yielded cDNA that acted as the sequencing template. TCRdb's copy holds only in-frame clones and misses some; the assay was immunoSEQ multiplex PCR. The sample lists approximately 90,000 clones, more than 65% seen once, with 15% to 20% in the top ten. The sequenced sample was CD8+ T cells sorted from blood, obtained between weeks 43 and 45, from a patient treated with tofacitinib. All receptors derive from a human donor with alopecia areata.

V and J are TRBV7-8 and TRBJ2-3; the D gene is possibly TRBD2 (6 bases). Germline V lookup: CDR1 SGHVS, CDR2 FQNEAQ. With 1 base removed from V and 1 base from J, the gap between germline ends came to 12 bases. The CDR3 sequence is 16 residues long. The CDR3 nucleotides are TGTGCCAGCAGCTTAGAAAAACTAGCTCGCACAGATACGCAGTATTTT. It specifies CASSLEKLARTDTQYF.

This clone was counted between two and nine times. The V call is TRBV29-1, the J call TRBJ1-2; 9 bases are shared with TRBD1. The CDR3 covers 12 residues. V lost 4 bases to trimming and J lost 8 bases; unmatched junction nucleotides: 5. In germline, CDR1 is SQVTM, CDR2 ANQGSEA. The CDR3 bases are TGCAGCGTTGCGGGACAGGGTTCCGGCTACACCTTC. Translated, it gives CSVAGQGSGYTF. Variable domain in full (rest from reference TRBV29-1 and TRBJ1-2): SAVISQKPSRDICQRGTSLTIQCQVDSQVTMMFWYRQQPGQSLTLIATANQGSEATYESGFVIDKFPISRPNLTFSTLTVSNMSPEDSSIYLCSVAGQGSGYTFGSGTRLTVV.

The chain combines TRBV7-2 with TRBJ2-5, with D possibly being TRBD1 (6 bases). Germline assignment: CDR1 SGHTA and CDR2 FQGNSA. The V gene lost 5 bases and the J gene lost 1 base, with 20 bases spanning the gap. This CDR3 spans 17 amino acids. The CDR3 bases are TGTGCCAGCAGCGTAATCGAGACAGGTTACTTCCAAGAGACCCAGTACTTC. It codes for CASSVIETGYFQETQYF.

The gene calls are TRBV11-2 and TRBJ2-3; D is unresolved. The germline V gene encodes CDR1 SGHAT and CDR2 FQNNGV. Trimming removed 5 bases from V and 2 bases from J, with 5 bases in between. The CDR3 sequence is 12 residues long. CDR3 sequence (DNA): TGTGCCAGCAGCCTATACACAGATACGCAGTATTTT. It yields the protein CASSLYTDTQYF.

V is TRBV7-2 and J is TRBJ1-2, with unresolved D. V was cut by 1 base and J by 8 bases, with 2 bases left in between. The CDR3 runs to 10 residues. Germline CDR1 is SGHTA and CDR2 is FQGNSA. The CDR3 loop is CASSLGGYTF. The CDR3 DNA reads as TGTGCCAGCAGCTTAGGGGGCTACACCTTC.

The J gene is TRBJ1-1, the V gene TRBV9; D unclear. CDR1 and CDR2 from the germline V gene are SGDLS and YYNGEE. V was shortened by 0 bases and J by 0 bases, with 6 bases between the two germline ends. The CDR3 is made up of 14 amino acids. CDR3 amino acids: CASSVGALNTEAFF. The CDR3, as DNA: TGTGCCAGCAGCGTAGGGGCTCTGAACACTGAAGCTTTCTTT.

The J gene is TRBJ1-2, the V gene TRBV13, with TRBD1 matching over 7 bases. CDR1 and CDR2 (germline): PRHDT, FYEKMQ (reference sequence). The CDR3 consists of 18 residues. The trim removed 5 bases at V and 7 bases at J, leaving 22 bases unmatched. CDR3 DNA sequence: TGTGCCAGCAGCACAACGGCGCGGACAGGACCCCAAGAGGGTGGCTACACCTTC. Translation gives CASSTTARTGPQEGGYTF.

The V and J genes are TRBV29-1 and TRBJ2-7; D gene unclear. Germline-derived CDR1 and CDR2 are SQVTM and ANQGSEA. This CDR3 has 13 amino acids. Trimming stripped 7 bases from V and 1 base from J, with 14 bases between. Here the CDR3 DNA reads TGCAGCGGTACCGACCACACATCCTACGAGCAGTACTTC. It yields the protein CSGTDHTSYEQYF.

This sequence joins TRBV5-1 and TRBJ2-3; 9 nucleotides align to TRBD2. CDR1 SGHRS and CDR2 YFSETQ come from the germline V gene. The J segment lost 2 bases and the V segment lost 3 bases, leaving 7 bases of the junction unmatched. The CDR3 extends over 16 amino acids. CDR3 in DNA: TGCGCCAGCAGCTCCTCGAGCGGGGGGCCCACAGATACGCAGTATTTT. Its translation is CASSSSSGGPTDTQYF.

This clone was detected only a few times. V usage is TRBV6-5 and J usage is TRBJ2-2; D remains ambiguous. Looked up from germline, CDR1 is MNHEY and CDR2 is SVGAGI. V shed 10 bases and J shed 4 bases, with 13 bases lying between them. This CDR3 is 13 amino acids long. CDR3 loop: CATSRTGTGELFF. As DNA, the CDR3 is TGTGCCACCTCCCGGACGGGCACCGGGGAGCTGTTTTTT.

This clone has only a few counts. This chain links TRBV19 with TRBJ2-7, with D uncertain. The V end was cut by 3 bases, the J end by 0 bases, with 3 bases between. This CDR3 spans 12 amino acids. In germline, CDR1 is LNHDA, CDR2 SQIVND (reference sequence). This CDR3 is CASSIGSYEQYF. CDR3 bases: TGTGCCAGTAGTATCGGCTCCTACGAGCAGTACTTC.

This clone has a handful of counts. The rearrangement joins TRBV29-1 to TRBJ1-2; no firm D call. Between the trimmed V and J ends, which lost 5 bases and 2 bases, there was a span of 9 bases. This CDR3 has 12 amino acids. The germline V gene has CDR1 SQVTM and CDR2 ANQGSEA. The CDR3 is CSVRAGNYGYTF. The CDR3 DNA follows: TGCAGCGTTCGGGCAGGAAACTATGGCTACACCTTC.

V usage is TRBV7-6 and J usage is TRBJ2-5; no firm D call. The V and J ends lost 1 base and 2 bases respectively, with 8 bases between them. Germline V CDR1 and CDR2: SGHVS, FNYEAQ. This CDR3 region has 14 residues. Here the CDR3 DNA reads TGTGCCAGCAGCTTAGAATGGGGTCAAGAGACCCAGTACTTC. Amino acids: CASSLEWGQETQYF.

The chain carries TRBV27 and TRBJ1-5; D gene uncertain. Germline CDR1 and CDR2: MNHEY and SMNVEV (reference sequence). The V gene lost 2 bases and the J gene lost 7 bases, with 9 bases spanning the gap. This CDR3 is 13 amino acids long. CDR3 sequence reads: CASSLSFAQPQHF. Written as DNA, the CDR3 is TGTGCCAGCAGTTTAAGCTTTGCCCAGCCCCAGCATTTT.

CDR3 sequence reads: CSVEDPLVAGGRNTQYF. The CDR3 region has the DNA TGCAGCGTTGAAGATCCTTTGGTAGCGGGGGGAAGGAATACGCAGTATTTT. The chain uses TRBV29-1 and TRBJ2-3; 10 bases fit TRBD2. Germline CDR1 is SQVTM and CDR2 is ANQGSEA. This CDR3 contains 17 residues. V shed 0 bases, J shed 7 bases, and the junction held 13 bases outside the gene matches.

In its sample, this clone was seen a few times. The V gene is TRBV2, the J gene TRBJ1-6, with 7 positions matching TRBD1. The CDR3 is made up of 13 amino acids. Looked up from germline, CDR1 is SNHLY and CDR2 is FYNNEI. The V and J ends lost 8 bases and 6 bases, in that order; junction bases with no gene match: 4. CDR3 nucleotides: TGTGCCAGCCTCCGGGACAGTAATTCACCCCTCCACTTT. It translates to CASLRDSNSPLHF.

In this sample, this clone turned up once. At one boundary the junction diverges from the germline segment, which might be a read error. The rearrangement links TRBV5-1 to TRBJ1-5; D call uncertain. The CDR3 runs to 10 residues. Germline values: CDR1 SGHRS, CDR2 YFSETQ. The CDR3 protein is CASSPRTNRF. The CDR3 nucleotides are TGCGCCAGCAGCCCGAGGACGAACCGGTTT.

The gene calls are TRBV4-3 and TRBJ2-1; 7 positions agree with TRBD2. V was pared by 0 bases and J by 9 bases, with 8 bases of the junction left unmatched. Germline assignment: CDR1 LGHNA and CDR2 YSLEER. CDR3 length: 15 residues. CDR3 DNA sequence: TGCGCCAGCAGCCAAGAGTTGAAGACGGGGGGTGAGCAGTTCTTC. Protein: CASSQELKTGGEQFF.

The CDR3 reads CASSLLDTGELFF. DNA of the CDR3: TGTGCCAGCAGCTTATTAGACACCGGGGAGCTGTTTTTT. The chain employs TRBV7-9 and TRBJ2-2, with D hard to call. This CDR3 is built from 13 residues. V shed 2 bases and J shed 3 bases, with 4 bases lying between them. Germline-derived CDR1 and CDR2 are SEHNR and FQNEAQ (reference sequence).

This clone was observed once. The chain couples TRBV7-9 to TRBJ2-3, with a possible D match to TRBD2 (6 bases). V lost 4 bases and J 4 bases, leaving 15 bases between the germline ends. CDR1 and CDR2 (germline): SEHNR, FQNEAQ (reference sequence). The length of the CDR3 is 15 residues. The CDR3 here is CASSSLGGTADTQYF. For the CDR3, the DNA is TGTGCCAGCAGCTCGCTCGGGGGTACGGCAGATACGCAGTATTTT.

This clone was observed a few times. This chain links TRBV5-1 with TRBJ2-3, with 12 nucleotides matching TRBD2. This CDR3 is built from 16 residues. Germline V gene sequence: CDR1 SGHRS, CDR2 YFSETQ. Unmatched junction bases numbered 9, after V lost 4 bases and J lost 6 bases. CDR3 region: CASSALAGGRSDTQYF. The CDR3, as DNA: TGCGCCAGCAGCGCCCTAGCGGGGGGGCGGTCGGATACGCAGTATTTT. Complete variable domain (other parts from reference TRBV5-1 and TRBJ2-3): KAGVTQTPRYLIKTRGQQVTLSCSPISGHRSVSWYQQTPGQGLQFLFEYFSETQRNKGNFPGRFSGRQFSNSRSEMNVSTLELGDSALYLCASSALAGGRSDTQYFGPGTRLTVL.

This clone appeared once. The chain combines TRBV19 with TRBJ2-1; 7 nucleotides align to TRBD1. This CDR3 has 13 amino acids. The V and J ends lost 7 bases and 6 bases, in that order; junction bases with no gene match: 6. The germline V gene has CDR1 LNHDA and CDR2 SQIVND (reference sequence). CDR3: CASTHRGSNEQFF. The CDR3 DNA follows: TGTGCCAGTACCCACAGGGGATCCAATGAGCAGTTCTTC. The full variable domain, rest sourced from reference TRBV19 and TRBJ2-1, is DGGITQSPKYLFRKEGQNVTLSCEQNLNHDAMYWYRQDPGQGLRLIYYSQIVNDFQKGDIAEGYSVSREKKESFPLTVTSAQKNPTAFYLCASTHRGSNEQFFGPGTRLTVL.

The chain is built from TRBV28 and TRBJ2-7; D is possibly TRBD1 or TRBD2 (5 bases each). Germline CDR1 is MDHEN and CDR2 is SYDVKM. This CDR3 has 13 amino acids. Trimming shortened V by 3 bases and J by 1 base, and 7 bases separated the two germline ends. CDR3 nucleotide sequence: TGTGCCAGCAGTTTGGGGGAATCCTACGAGCAGTACTTC. It specifies CASSLGESYEQYF. The full variable domain, in which reference TRBV28 and TRBJ2-7 provide the parts outside the CDR3, is DVKVTQSSRYLVKRTGEKVFLECVQDMDHENMFWYRQDPGLGLRLIYFSYDVKMKEKGDIPEGYSVSREKKERFSLILESASTNQTSMYLCASSLGESYEQYFGPGTRLTVT.

Only a few counts were recorded for this clone. The chain carries TRBV7-9 and TRBJ1-2; D is ambiguous. The CDR3 extends over 16 amino acids. The V and J ends lost 8 bases and 0 bases respectively, with 19 bases between them. Germline V gene data show CDR1 as SEHNR and CDR2 as FQNEAQ (reference sequence). CDR3 loop: CASEEQLRESNYGYTF. The CDR3 DNA follows: TGTGCCAGCGAGGAACAGCTCCGTGAATCTAACTATGGCTACACCTTC.

V is TRBV23-1 and J is TRBJ1-6; D is possibly TRBD1 (6 bases). TRBV23-1 falls under the ORF class, with uncertain function. This CDR3 contains 16 residues. Between the trimmed V and J ends, which lost 0 bases and 5 bases, there was a span of 11 bases. This CDR3 reads CASSQSRTEDNSPLHF. The CDR3 DNA sequence: TGCGCCAGCAGTCAATCCCGGACAGAGGATAATTCACCCCTCCACTTT.

This clone was observed a few times. The gene calls are TRBV7-9 and TRBJ2-7; the match to TRBD2 covers 8 bases. From germline, CDR1 is SEHNR and CDR2 FQNEAQ (reference sequence). The J segment lost 0 bases and the V segment lost 11 bases, leaving 6 bases of the junction unmatched. The CDR3 loop spans 13 amino acids. CDR3 region: CAGGLASSYEQYF. The CDR3 DNA reads as TGTGCCGGCGGACTAGCCTCCTCCTACGAGCAGTACTTC.

The gene calls are TRBV11-2 and TRBJ2-1; no firm D call. The CDR3 contains 12 residues. Germline V gene lookup returns CDR1 SGHAT and CDR2 FQNNGV. V shed 5 bases and J shed 6 bases, with 8 bases lying between them. In DNA form, the CDR3 reads TGTGCCAGCAGCACCCGTCCCAATGAGCAGTTCTTC. As protein: CASSTRPNEQFF. Full variable domain (missing parts from reference TRBV11-2 and TRBJ2-1): EAGVAQSPRYKIIEKRQSVAFWCNPISGHATLYWYQQILGQGPKLLIQFQNNGVVDDSQLPKDRFSAERLKGVDSTLKIQPAKLEDSAVYLCASSTRPNEQFFGPGTRLTVL.

J is TRBJ1-6 and V is TRBV19; TRBD1 matches at 7 bases. V shed 6 bases and J 3 bases; nucleotides not matched to a gene: 14. This CDR3 contains 18 residues. The germline gives CDR1 LNHDA, CDR2 SQIVND (reference sequence). CDR3 region: CASSLTGQELHYNSPLHF. CDR3 coding DNA: TGTGCCAGTAGCCTCACCGGACAGGAGCTACACTATAATTCACCCCTCCACTTT.